This T cell receptor (beta chain) was identified in a study of blood T cell repertoires in COVID-19. Study context: Samples representing acute and convalescent COVID-19 were sourced from the United States, Italy and Spain.

The CDR3 sequence is 12 residues long. The V end was cut by 4 bases, the J end by 4 bases, with 7 bases between. Germline V gene lookup returns CDR1 LNHDA and CDR2 SQIVND (reference sequence). Under the authors' procedure: Researchers report that nucleated cell counts were estimated from reference gene primer amplification. Some clones are missing from TCRdb's copy, which holds only in-frame ones; the method was immunoSEQ multiplex PCR. The V and J calls and the clone size are those of that table, but D and trimming were determined from the DNA. The sample shows over 45,000 clones, more than 70% of them seen only once.

The receptor was derived from a human donor in a cohort sampled during active COVID-19. Source material: peripheral blood. The V gene is TRBV19, the J gene TRBJ1-2; no firm D call. The CDR3 sequence is CASSTHSYGYTF. The CDR3 DNA reads as TGTGCCAGTAGTACCCACAGCTATGGCTACACCTTC.